A single sample gave rise to the 15 T cell receptor beta chains below, sequenced in a study of blood T cell repertoires in COVID-19. Measured with immunoSEQ multiplex PCR; TCRdb has only the in-frame clones, and not every one. The repertoire includes 300,000 to 400,000 clones, around nine tenths of them detected once, and roughly 3% sits in the top ten. Sequencing was done on a sample of peripheral blood. The origin of the receptors is a woman between 18 and 30 years old who had recovered from COVID-19.

The V and J genes are TRBV5-4 and TRBJ2-1; TRBD2 matches 9 bases. V was clipped by 5 bases and J by 8 bases; unmatched bases: 8. The CDR3 covers 14 residues. Germline CDR1 reads SGHNT; CDR2 reads YYREEE (reference sequence). The CDR3 DNA sequence: TGTGCCAGCAGTCCCCAGCGGGAGGTGGATGAGCAGTTCTTC. The encoded protein is CASSPQREVDEQFF.

The rearrangement joins TRBV12-3 or TRBV12-4 to TRBJ1-4, with D maybe TRBD1 (6 bases). The V end lost 8 bases, the J end lost 4 bases, and 11 bases lay between the germline ends. The CDR3 spans 13 residues. CDR3 sequence (DNA): TGTGCCAGCCAGGGGAGAAATAATGAAAAACTGTTTTTT. The encoded protein is CASQGRNNEKLFF.

This chain joins TRBV6-6 and TRBJ1-3, with TRBD1 identical over 7 bases. V lost 5 bases, J lost 5 bases, and 21 bases stayed unmatched. The CDR3 has 19 residues. Germline V gene data show CDR1 as MNHNY and CDR2 as SVGAGI (reference sequence). The CDR3: CASSGSGTEHVGLRNTIYF. Written as DNA, the CDR3 is TGTGCCAGCAGTGGATCCGGGACAGAACATGTAGGCTTGAGAAACACCATATATTTT.

The genes are TRBV19 and TRBJ1-1; D perhaps matches TRBD1 (6 bases). V was pared by 6 bases and J by 1 base, with 15 bases between. Germline lookup yields CDR1 LNHDA and CDR2 SQIVND (reference sequence). The CDR3 totals 15 residues. CDR3 nucleotides: TGTGCCAGTAGGAAAGGATTGGACAGGAACACTGAAGCTTTCTTT. Protein sequence: CASRKGLDRNTEAFF.

The chain is built from TRBV12-2 and TRBJ2-1; TRBD2, the table's D call, was not compared with the DNA. TRBV12-2 constitutes a pseudogene. The CDR3 totals 17 residues. In nucleotides, the CDR3 is TGTGCAAGTCGCCCCCTCTGGGCCTCGGGGAAAGTCCATGAGCAGTTCTTC. Amino acids: CASRPLWASGKVHEQFF.

The genes are TRBV7-9 and TRBJ1-2; D is unresolved. V lost 7 bases to trimming and J lost 1 base, with 7 bases between them. The germline gives CDR1 SEHNR, CDR2 FQNEAQ (reference sequence). The CDR3 covers 12 residues. The CDR3 DNA sequence: TGTGCCAGCACCGTCAATAACTATGGCTACACCTTC. It translates to CASTVNNYGYTF. Supplemented by reference TRBV7-9 and TRBJ1-2, the full variable domain reads DTGVSQNPRHKITKRGQNVTFRCDPISEHNRLYWYRQTLGQGPEFLTYFQNEAQLEKSRLLSDRFSAERPKGSFSTLEIQRTEQGDSAMYLCASTVNNYGYTFGSGTRLTVV.

V usage is TRBV4-3 and J usage is TRBJ1-2; 11 bases agree with TRBD1. Unmatched junction bases numbered 5, after V lost 4 bases and J lost 4 bases. Germline CDR1 and CDR2: LGHNA and YSLEER. The CDR3 covers 15 residues. For the CDR3, the DNA is TGCGCCAGCAGCCTGTCCGGGACAGGGGGCTATGGCTACACCTTC. It codes for CASSLSGTGGYGYTF.

The CDR3 spells CASSPRTRPEETQYF. DNA of the CDR3: TGTGCCAGCAGCCCAAGGACTAGACCAGAAGAGACCCAGTACTTC. The genes are TRBV7-6 and TRBJ2-5; 7 bases are a match to TRBD2. Germline-derived CDR1 and CDR2 are SGHVS and FNYEAQ. The CDR3 consists of 15 residues. Unmatched junction bases numbered 9, after V lost 5 bases and J lost 3 bases.

The table lists this clone with a count of one. The CDR3 coding sequence is TGTGCCAGCAGCCCCTGGGGGCTAGCGGGAGTAGCTGAGCAGTTCTTC. Amino acid sequence: CASSPWGLAGVAEQFF. V is TRBV3-1 (or the pseudogene TRBV3-2) and J is TRBJ2-1; TRBD2 matches 10 bases. Losses at the gene ends were 4 bases for V and 9 bases for J; bases not matched to a gene: 12. Germline V lookup: CDR1 LGHDT, CDR2 YNNKEL (reference sequence). The CDR3 runs 16 residues.

J is TRBJ2-1 and V is TRBV30, with TRBD1 as a possible D gene (6 bases). V lost 3 bases and J lost 4, with 16 bases in between. This CDR3 has 15 residues. Germline-derived CDR1 and CDR2 are GTSNPN and SVGIG (reference sequence). CDR3 sequence (DNA): TGTGCCTGGAGCCCAAGGGACAAGTTTTACAATGAGCAGTTCTTC. Protein: CAWSPRDKFYNEQFF.

The genes are TRBV29-1 and TRBJ2-2; 12 positions agree with TRBD2. Germline values: CDR1 SQVTM, CDR2 ANQGSEA. This CDR3 region has 16 residues. Unmatched junction bases numbered 13, after V lost 7 bases and J lost 7 bases. CDR3 protein: CSAPLAGGPVGGELFF. CDR3 in DNA: TGCAGCGCCCCCCTAGCGGGAGGGCCGGTTGGCGGGGAGCTGTTTTTT.

The chain employs TRBV6-2 or TRBV6-3 and TRBJ2-5; D is unclear. The germline gives CDR1 MNHEY, CDR2 SVGEGT. The CDR3 runs 15 residues. Between the trimmed V and J ends, which lost 0 bases and 3 bases, there was a span of 11 bases. The CDR3 sequence: CASSYSPTKEETQYF. CDR3 coding DNA: TGTGCCAGCAGTTACTCGCCAACTAAGGAAGAGACCCAGTACTTC.

The chain combines TRBV6-5 with TRBJ2-1; no clear D. Germline V CDR1 and CDR2: MNHEY, SVGAGI. V gave up 6 bases and J gave up 1 base, with 10 bases separating them. CDR3 length: 14 residues. CDR3 bases: TGTGCCAGCAGGTTAGACAATTCCTACAATGAGCAGTTCTTC. It is translated as CASRLDNSYNEQFF.

The chain employs TRBV14 and TRBJ2-7, with 14 bases identical to TRBD2. Germline-derived CDR1 and CDR2 are SGHDN and FVKESK. The CDR3 is 15 amino acids. After removal of 4 bases from V and 4 bases from J, the junction contained 3 bases not matched to a gene. The CDR3 region has the DNA TGTGCCAGCAGCCGACTAGCGGGGGGGGATTACGAGCAGTACGTC. It yields the protein CASSRLAGGDYEQYV.

J is TRBJ2-1 and V is TRBV6-5; 12 bases match TRBD2. Germline V gives CDR1 MNHEY, CDR2 SVGAGI. V shed 8 bases and J 7 bases; nucleotides not matched to a gene: 9. The CDR3 runs 15 residues. This chain's CDR3 is CASGSSGRAGNEQFF. The CDR3 bases are TGTGCCAGCGGTTCTAGCGGGAGGGCCGGGAATGAGCAGTTCTTC.